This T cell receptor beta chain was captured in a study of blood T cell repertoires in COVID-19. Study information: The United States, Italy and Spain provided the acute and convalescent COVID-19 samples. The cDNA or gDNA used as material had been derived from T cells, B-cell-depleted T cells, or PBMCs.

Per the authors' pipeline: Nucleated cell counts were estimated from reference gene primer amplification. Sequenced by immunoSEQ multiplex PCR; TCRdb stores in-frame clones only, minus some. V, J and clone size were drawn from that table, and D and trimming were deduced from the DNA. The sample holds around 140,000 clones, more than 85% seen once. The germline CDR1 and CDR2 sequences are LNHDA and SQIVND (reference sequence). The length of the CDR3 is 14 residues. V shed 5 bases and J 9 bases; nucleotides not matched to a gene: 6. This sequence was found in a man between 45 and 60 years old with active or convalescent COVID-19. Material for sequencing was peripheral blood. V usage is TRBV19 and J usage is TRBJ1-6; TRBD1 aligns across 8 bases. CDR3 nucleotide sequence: TGTGCCAGTAGTCCGGACAGGGCCACTTCACCCCTCCACTTT. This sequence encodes CASSPDRATSPLHF.